This T cell receptor (beta chain) was profiled in a study of human T cells and chemical hapten exposure. This clonotype showed up just a few times. The target antigen is unknown. The CDR3 length is 13 residues. The germline gives CDR1 SGHRS, CDR2 YFSETQ. V lost 0 bases to trimming and J lost 6 bases, with 7 bases between them. The study's findings and limits: TCRs exceeding a frequency of 1 in 1000 stayed unchanged under DPC sensitization.

In TCRdb, the RACE reads were re-called with MiXCR into one record per CDR3 protein. The table shows about 380,000 distinct CDR3 sequences, with approximately 5.1% occurring only once. Time point noted: patch test 1, 2 weeks after DPC sensitization. Documented treatment: therapeutic diphenylcyclopropenone sensitization with weekly scalp DPC. Sequenced material: whole blood, taken in connection with sensitization to the hapten diphenylcyclopropenone (DPC). This clonotype originated in a woman aged 50 to 65 with alopecia areata. Some clones in this sample may be carry-over from other donors' samples. The chain is built from TRBV5-1 and TRBJ2-1, with D uncertain. The CDR3 nucleotides read TGCGCCAGCAGCTTGGTCGAAAGCAATGAGCAGTTCTTC. This codes for CASSLVESNEQFF.